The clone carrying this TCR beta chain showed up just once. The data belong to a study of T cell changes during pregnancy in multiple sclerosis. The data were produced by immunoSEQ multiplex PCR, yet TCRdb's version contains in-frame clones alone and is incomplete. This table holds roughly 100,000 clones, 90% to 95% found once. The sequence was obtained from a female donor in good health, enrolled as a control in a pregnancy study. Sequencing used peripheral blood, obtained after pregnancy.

This chain's CDR3 is CASSRGPNQPQHF. DNA for the CDR3: TGTGCCAGCAGTAGGGGGCCGAATCAGCCCCAGCATTTT. The chain joins TRBV11-2 to TRBJ1-5, with 7 bases fitting TRBD1. Germline V gene lookup returns CDR1 SGHAT and CDR2 FQNNGV. The CDR3 runs 13 residues. The V gene end was trimmed by 6 bases and the J gene end by 4 bases; junction bases not matched to a gene: 3.